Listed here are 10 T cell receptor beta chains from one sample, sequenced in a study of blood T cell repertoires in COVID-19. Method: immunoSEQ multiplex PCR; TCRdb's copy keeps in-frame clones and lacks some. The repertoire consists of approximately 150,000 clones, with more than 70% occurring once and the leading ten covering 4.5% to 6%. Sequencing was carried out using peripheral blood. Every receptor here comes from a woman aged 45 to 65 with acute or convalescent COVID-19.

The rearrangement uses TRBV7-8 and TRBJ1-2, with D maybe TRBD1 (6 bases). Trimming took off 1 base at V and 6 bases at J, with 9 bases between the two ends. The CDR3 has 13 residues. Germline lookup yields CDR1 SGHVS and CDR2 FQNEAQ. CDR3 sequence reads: CASSLDRVHGYTF. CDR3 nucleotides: TGTGCCAGCAGCTTAGACAGGGTCCATGGCTACACCTTC.

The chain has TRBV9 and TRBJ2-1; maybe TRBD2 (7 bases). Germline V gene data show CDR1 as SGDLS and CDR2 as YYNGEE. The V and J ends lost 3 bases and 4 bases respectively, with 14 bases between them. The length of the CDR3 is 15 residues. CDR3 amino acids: CASSGPRGGYNEQFF. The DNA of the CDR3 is TGTGCCAGCAGCGGCCCCAGGGGAGGGTACAATGAGCAGTTCTTC.

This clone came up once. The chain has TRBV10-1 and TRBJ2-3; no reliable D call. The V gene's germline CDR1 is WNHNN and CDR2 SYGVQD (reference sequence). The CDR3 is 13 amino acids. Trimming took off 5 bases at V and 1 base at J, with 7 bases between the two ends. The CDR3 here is CASSTIGTDTQYF. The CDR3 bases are TGCGCCAGCAGTACTATTGGCACAGATACGCAGTATTTT.

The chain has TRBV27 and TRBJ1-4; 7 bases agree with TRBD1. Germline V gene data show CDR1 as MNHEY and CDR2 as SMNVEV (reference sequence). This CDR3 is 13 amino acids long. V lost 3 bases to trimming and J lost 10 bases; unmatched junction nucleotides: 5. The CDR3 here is CASSFETGRKLFF. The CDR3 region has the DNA TGTGCCAGCAGTTTCGAGACAGGGAGAAAACTGTTTTTT.

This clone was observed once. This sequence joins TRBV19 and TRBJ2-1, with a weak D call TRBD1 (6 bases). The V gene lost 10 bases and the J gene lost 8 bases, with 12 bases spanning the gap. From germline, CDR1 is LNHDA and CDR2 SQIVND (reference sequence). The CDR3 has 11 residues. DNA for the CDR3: TGTGCCACCAGGGGCTGGGATGAGCAGTTCTTC. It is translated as CATRGWDEQFF.

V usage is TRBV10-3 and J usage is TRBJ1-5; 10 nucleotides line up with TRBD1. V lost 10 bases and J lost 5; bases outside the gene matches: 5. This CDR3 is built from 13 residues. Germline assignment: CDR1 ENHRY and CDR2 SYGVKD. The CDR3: CATRQGADQPQHF. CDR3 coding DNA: TGTGCCACCCGACAGGGGGCCGATCAGCCCCAGCATTTT.

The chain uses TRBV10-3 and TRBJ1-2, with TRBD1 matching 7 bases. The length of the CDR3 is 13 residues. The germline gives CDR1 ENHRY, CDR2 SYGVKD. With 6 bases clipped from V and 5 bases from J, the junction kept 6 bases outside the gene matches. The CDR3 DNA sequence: TGTGCCATCAGCGCCGGGACAGCTTATGGCTACACCTTC. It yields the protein CAISAGTAYGYTF.

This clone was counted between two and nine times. The CDR3 is CASSESGLITDTQYF. The CDR3 nucleotides are TGTGCCAGCAGCGAGTCGGGACTTATCACAGATACGCAGTATTTT. The V and J genes are TRBV9 and TRBJ2-3; D perhaps matches TRBD2 (6 bases). Germline CDR1 reads SGDLS; CDR2 reads YYNGEE. With 3 bases removed from V and 2 bases from J, the gap between germline ends came to 13 bases. The CDR3 contains 15 residues.

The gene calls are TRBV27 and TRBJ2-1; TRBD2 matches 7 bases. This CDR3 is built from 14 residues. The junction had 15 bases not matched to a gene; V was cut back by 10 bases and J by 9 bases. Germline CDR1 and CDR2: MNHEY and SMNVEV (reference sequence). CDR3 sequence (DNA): TGTGCCACCTCAAGAAGAAAAGGCGGGAGTGAGCAGTTCTTC. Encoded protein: CATSRRKGGSEQFF.

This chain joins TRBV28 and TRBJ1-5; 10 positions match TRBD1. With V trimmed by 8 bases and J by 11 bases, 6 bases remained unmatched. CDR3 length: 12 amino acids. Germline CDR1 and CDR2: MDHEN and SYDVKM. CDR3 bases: TGTGCCAGCGGGACAGGGGTTTGGTCCCAGCATTTT. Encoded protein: CASGTGVWSQHF.